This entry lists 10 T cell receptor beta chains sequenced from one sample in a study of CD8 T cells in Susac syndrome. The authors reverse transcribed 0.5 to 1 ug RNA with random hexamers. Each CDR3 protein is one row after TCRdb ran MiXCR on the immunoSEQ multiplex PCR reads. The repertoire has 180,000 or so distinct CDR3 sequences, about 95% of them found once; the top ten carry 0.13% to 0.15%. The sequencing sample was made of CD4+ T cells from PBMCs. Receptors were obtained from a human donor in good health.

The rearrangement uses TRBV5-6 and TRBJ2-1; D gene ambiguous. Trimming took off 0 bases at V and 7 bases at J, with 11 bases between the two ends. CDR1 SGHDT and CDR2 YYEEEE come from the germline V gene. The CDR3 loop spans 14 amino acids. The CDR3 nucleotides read TGTGCCAGCAGCTTGGCCGGCCAAATTAATGAGCAGTTCTTC. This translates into CASSLAGQINEQFF.

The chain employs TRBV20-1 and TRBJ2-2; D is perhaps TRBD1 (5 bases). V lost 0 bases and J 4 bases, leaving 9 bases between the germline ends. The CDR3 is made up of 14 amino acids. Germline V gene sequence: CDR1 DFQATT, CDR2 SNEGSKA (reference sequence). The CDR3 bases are TGCAGTGCTAGAGACAGGGTCTTCACCGGGGAGCTGTTTTTT. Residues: CSARDRVFTGELFF.

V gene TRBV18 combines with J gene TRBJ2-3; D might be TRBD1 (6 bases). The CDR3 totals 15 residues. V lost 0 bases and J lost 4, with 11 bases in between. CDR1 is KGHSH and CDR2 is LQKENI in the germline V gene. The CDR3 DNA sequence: TGTGCCAGCTCACCACCCTCCACAGGGTCAGATACGCAGTATTTT. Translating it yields CASSPPSTGSDTQYF.

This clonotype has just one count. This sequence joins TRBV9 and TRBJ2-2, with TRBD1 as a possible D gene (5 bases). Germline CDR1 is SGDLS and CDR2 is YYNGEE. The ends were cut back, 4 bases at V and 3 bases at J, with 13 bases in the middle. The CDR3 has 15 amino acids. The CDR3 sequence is CASSPRTRDTGELFF. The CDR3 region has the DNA TGTGCCAGCAGCCCAAGGACAAGGGACACCGGGGAGCTGTTTTTT.

CDR3 nucleotides: TGCAGCGTTGGCCTCTCCTACGAGCAGTACTTC. Translating gives CSVGLSYEQYF. The chain links TRBV29-1 to TRBJ2-7; the D is unclear. The CDR3 has 11 amino acids. Germline CDR1 reads SQVTM; CDR2 reads ANQGSEA. Trimming left V 4 bases short and J 0 bases short, with 4 bases between.

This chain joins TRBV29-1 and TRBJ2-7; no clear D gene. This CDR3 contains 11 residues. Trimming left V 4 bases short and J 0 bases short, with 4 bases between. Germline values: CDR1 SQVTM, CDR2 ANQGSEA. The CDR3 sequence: CSVGTSYEQYF. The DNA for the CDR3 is TGCAGCGTTGGCACCTCCTACGAGCAGTACTTC.

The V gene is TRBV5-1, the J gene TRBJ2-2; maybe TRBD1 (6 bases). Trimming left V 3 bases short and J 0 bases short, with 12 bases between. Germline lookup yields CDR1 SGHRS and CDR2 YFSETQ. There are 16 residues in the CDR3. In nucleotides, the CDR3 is TGCGCCAGCAGCTGGGGACAAACCGCGAACACCGGGGAGCTGTTTTTT. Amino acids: CASSWGQTANTGELFF.

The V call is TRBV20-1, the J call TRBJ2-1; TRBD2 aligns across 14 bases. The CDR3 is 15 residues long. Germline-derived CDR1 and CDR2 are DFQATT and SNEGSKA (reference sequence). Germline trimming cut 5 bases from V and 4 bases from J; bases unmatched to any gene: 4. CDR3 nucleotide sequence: TGCAGTGCTCCGGGACTAGCGGGGGAGTACAATGAGCAGTTCTTC. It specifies CSAPGLAGEYNEQFF.

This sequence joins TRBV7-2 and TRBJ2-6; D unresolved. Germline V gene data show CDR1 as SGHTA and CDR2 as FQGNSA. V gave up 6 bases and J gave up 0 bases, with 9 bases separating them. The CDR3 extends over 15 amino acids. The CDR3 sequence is CASSIFNSGANVLTF. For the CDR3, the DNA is TGTGCCAGCAGTATCTTTAACTCTGGGGCCAACGTCCTGACTTTC.

The CDR3 bases are TGCAGCGTCGCACCCCTCCTGAACACTGAAGCTTTCTTT. It is translated as CSVAPLLNTEAFF. J is TRBJ1-1 and V is TRBV29-1; D is undetermined. V lost 6 bases and J lost 0, with 11 bases in between. CDR1 and CDR2 from the germline V gene are SQVTM and ANQGSEA. The CDR3 length is 13 residues. Complete variable domain (other parts from reference TRBV29-1 and TRBJ1-1): SAVISQKPSRDICQRGTSLTIQCQVDSQVTMMFWYRQQPGQSLTLIATANQGSEATYESGFVIDKFPISRPNLTFSTLTVSNMSPEDSSIYLCSVAPLLNTEAFFGQGTRLTVV.